What follows are 4 T cell receptor beta chains derived from one specimen sequenced in a study of T cell responses to AZD1222 COVID-19 vaccine. The assay was immunoSEQ multiplex PCR, and TCRdb's table has in-frame clones only and misses some. The table has around 120,000 clones, roughly nine tenths seen once. Sequencing was performed on peripheral blood, taken on day 0 of AZD1222 vaccination. These TCRs come from an adult in good health.

This chain uses TRBV7-2 with TRBJ2-5; no clear D. Germline V CDR1 and CDR2: SGHTA, FQGNSA. This CDR3 has 15 residues. Trimming cost V 1 base and J 5 bases, with 14 bases left between them. Here the CDR3 reads CASSLDLGSRETQYF. CDR3 coding DNA: TGTGCCAGCAGCTTAGATCTTGGGTCCCGGGAGACCCAGTACTTC.

The chain is built from TRBV19 and TRBJ1-1, with D unclear. The CDR3 covers 13 residues. The germline gives CDR1 LNHDA, CDR2 SQIVND (reference sequence). V was pared by 7 bases and J by 2 bases, with 11 bases between. CDR3 DNA: TGTGCCAGTACCCCGGGGAGCAACACTGAAGCTTTCTTT. Translating it yields CASTPGSNTEAFF.

This rearrangement joins TRBV28 to TRBJ1-2, with D hard to call. The V end lost 5 bases, the J end lost 7 bases, and 8 bases lay between the germline ends. Germline-derived CDR1 and CDR2 are MDHEN and SYDVKM. CDR3 length equals 11 residues. The CDR3 bases are TGTGCCAGCAGTCACCGTCGTGGCTACACCTTC. This codes for CASSHRRGYTF.

This clone occurred a few times. The chain couples TRBV11-2 to TRBJ2-7; 8 bases agree with TRBD1. J was trimmed by 4 bases and V by 1 base; bases with no gene match: 3. Per germline, CDR1 SGHAT and CDR2 FQNNGV. CDR3 length: 14 amino acids. CDR3 sequence reads: CASSLVDRGYEQYF. CDR3 bases: TGTGCCAGCAGCTTAGTTGACAGGGGTTACGAGCAGTACTTC.